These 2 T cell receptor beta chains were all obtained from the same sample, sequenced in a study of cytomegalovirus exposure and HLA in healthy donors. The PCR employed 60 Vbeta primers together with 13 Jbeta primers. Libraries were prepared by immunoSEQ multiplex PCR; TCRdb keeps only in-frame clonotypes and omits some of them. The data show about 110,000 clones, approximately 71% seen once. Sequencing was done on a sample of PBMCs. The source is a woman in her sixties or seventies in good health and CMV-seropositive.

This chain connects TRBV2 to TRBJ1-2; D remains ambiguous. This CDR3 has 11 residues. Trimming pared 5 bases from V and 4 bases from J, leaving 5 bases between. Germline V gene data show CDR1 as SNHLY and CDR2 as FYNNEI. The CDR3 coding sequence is TGTGCCAGCAGTTGGAGCTATGGCTACACCTTC. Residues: CASSWSYGYTF.

CDR3 bases: TGTGCCAGCACTAGTACAGGTAGCAATCAGCCCCAGCATTTT. Its protein is CASTSTGSNQPQHF. The V call is TRBV6-1, the J call TRBJ1-5, with D maybe TRBD1 (5 bases). V was cut by 7 bases and J by 0 bases, with 10 bases left in between. There are 14 residues in the CDR3. Germline assignment: CDR1 MNHNS and CDR2 SASEGT.